The 8 T cell receptor beta chains reported below all come from one sample, sequenced in a study of neurological immune-mediated disorders. TCRdb redid the calling of the 5' RACE reads with MiXCR, one entry per CDR3 protein. Of some 66,000 distinct CDR3 sequences in the sample, nearly 3.5% were seen once. Sequenced material: PBMCs. These receptors all come from a middle-aged man with multiple sclerosis.

This clonotype was observed many times. Here the CDR3 reads CASSYAGGAGNQPQHF. The CDR3 DNA is TGTGCCAGCTCATACGCGGGGGGGGCTGGGAATCAGCCCCAGCATTTT. The rearrangement uses TRBV18 and TRBJ1-5; the D gene is possibly TRBD1 (6 bases). Looked up from germline, CDR1 is KGHSH and CDR2 is LQKENI. Trimming removed 5 bases at V and 4 bases at J, with 18 bases between. CDR3 length: 16 amino acids. Using reference TRBV18 and TRBJ1-5 for the parts outside the CDR3, the full variable domain is NAGVMQNPRHLVRRRGQEARLRCSPMKGHSHVYWYRQLPEEGLKFMVYLQKENIIDESGMPKERFSAEFPKEGPSILRIQQVVRGDSAAYFCASSYAGGAGNQPQHFGDGTRLSIL.

This clonotype was seen repeatedly, ten times or more. The chain couples TRBV7-8 to TRBJ1-1; D remains ambiguous. In germline, CDR1 is SGHVS, CDR2 FQNEAQ. This CDR3 is 12 amino acids long. V lost 3 bases, J lost 2 bases, and 4 bases lay in between. The CDR3 loop is CASSFLNTEAFF. CDR3 in DNA: TGTGCCAGCAGCTTCCTTAACACTGAAGCTTTCTTT.

This clonotype showed up many times. This rearrangement joins TRBV5-1 to TRBJ2-1, with TRBD2 matching 10 bases. Germline loops: CDR1 SGHRS, CDR2 YFSETQ. Losses at the gene ends were 0 bases for V and 8 bases for J; bases not matched to a gene: 8. The CDR3 has 16 amino acids. CDR3 loop: CASSLALAGVRHEQFF. CDR3 DNA sequence: TGCGCCAGCAGCTTGGCGCTAGCGGGGGTTCGCCATGAGCAGTTCTTC.

This clonotype was detected a few times. A much larger clone lies a single base off, so this may be a read error. The J gene is TRBJ1-5, the V gene TRBV24-1, with a weak D call TRBD1 (5 bases). The CDR3 runs to 15 residues. Germline lookup yields CDR1 KGHDR and CDR2 SFDVKD. CDR3 nucleotide sequence: TGTGCCACCAGTGATTTTGAGACAGATAATCAGCCCCAGAATTTT. This encodes CATSDFETDNQPQNF.

This clonotype came up many times. The chain combines TRBV20-1 with TRBJ1-1; D may be TRBD1 (6 bases). Trimming stripped 0 bases from V and 3 bases from J, with 8 bases between. The CDR3 spans 13 residues. Germline V gene sequence: CDR1 DFQATT, CDR2 SNEGSKA (reference sequence). The DNA of the CDR3 is TGCAGTGCTAGAGACCACAGGGACACTGAAGCTTTCTTT. Translated: CSARDHRDTEAFF.

This clonotype was seen ten or more times. The chain links TRBV6-1 to TRBJ2-2; 9 nucleotides line up with TRBD1. The CDR3 has 15 residues. J was trimmed by 5 bases and V by 4 bases; bases with no gene match: 5. The germline gives CDR1 MNHNS, CDR2 SASEGT. The CDR3 DNA is TGTGCCAGCAGTGCAGACAGGGGGGAGACCGGGGAGCTGTTTTTT. It codes for CASSADRGETGELFF.

There are many counts of this clonotype. The chain links TRBV10-3 to TRBJ1-2; D may be TRBD1 (6 bases). Germline V gives CDR1 ENHRY, CDR2 SYGVKD. The CDR3 has 13 amino acids. Between the trimmed V and J ends, which lost 2 bases and 5 bases, there was a span of 9 bases. The CDR3 loop is CAISEGTLYGYTF. The CDR3 nucleotides read TGTGCCATCAGTGAGGGGACACTTTATGGCTACACCTTC.

This clonotype came up many times. The V gene is TRBV10-3, the J gene TRBJ2-1, with 7 nucleotides matching TRBD2. The CDR3 is 16 residues long. J lost 1 base, V lost 0 bases, and 3 bases had no gene match. CDR1 is ENHRY, CDR2 SYGVKD, per germline. For the CDR3, the DNA is TGTGCCATCAGTGAGTCTTTGGGGGGGTCCTACAATGAGCAGTTCTTC. Translating gives CAISESLGGSYNEQFF.